Below are 2 T cell receptor beta chains sequenced from a single sample in a study of shared clonotypes between healthy human individuals (dated by TCRdb to the early 2020s). Receptor libraries were prepared by the immunoSEQ multiplex PCR assay. The clones in this table, taken by TCRdb from immuneACCESS, are in-frame only. Not every clone is retained; where verified, under half of the shortfall comes from an unresolved V gene, and the cause of the rest is unknown. In all, the sample holds 450,000 to 550,000 clones, and approximately 79% of those were seen once. The top ten clonotypes cover roughly 13% of the sample. Sequenced sample: PBMCs. The receptors originated from a woman between 40 and 55 years old in good health. Some clones in this sample may be carry-over from other donors' samples.

V gene TRBV11-2 combines with J gene TRBJ1-5; D gene ambiguous. The V end lost 1 base, the J end lost 4 bases, and 5 bases lay between the germline ends. CDR1 SGHAT and CDR2 FQNNGV come from the germline V gene. CDR3 size: 13 residues. This chain's CDR3 is CASSLGRNQPQHF. Written as DNA, the CDR3 is TGTGCCAGCAGCTTAGGTCGAAATCAGCCCCAGCATTTT.

The chain links TRBV27 to TRBJ1-5, with TRBD1 matching 8 bases. The germline gives CDR1 MNHEY, CDR2 SMNVEV (reference sequence). The CDR3 is 15 residues long. The junction had 7 bases not matched to a gene; V was cut back by 5 bases and J by 4 bases. This CDR3 reads CASSPRTGSNQPQHF. In nucleotides, the CDR3 is TGTGCCAGCAGTCCGCGGACAGGGTCAAATCAGCCCCAGCATTTT.